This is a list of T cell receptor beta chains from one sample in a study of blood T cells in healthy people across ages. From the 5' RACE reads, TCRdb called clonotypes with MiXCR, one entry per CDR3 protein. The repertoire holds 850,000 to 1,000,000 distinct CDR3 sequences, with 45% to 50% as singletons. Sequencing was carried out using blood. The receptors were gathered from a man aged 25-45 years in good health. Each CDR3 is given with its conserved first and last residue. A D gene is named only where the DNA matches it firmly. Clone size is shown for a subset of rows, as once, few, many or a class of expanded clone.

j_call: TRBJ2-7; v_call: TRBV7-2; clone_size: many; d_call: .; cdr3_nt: TGTGCCAGCAGCTCCTACTACGAGCAGTACTTC; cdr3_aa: CASSSYYEQYF
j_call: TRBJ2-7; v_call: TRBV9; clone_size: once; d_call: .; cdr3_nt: TGTGCCAGCAGCGTAGAAAGGGACACGCCTTACGAGCAGTACTTC; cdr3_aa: CASSVERDTPYEQYF
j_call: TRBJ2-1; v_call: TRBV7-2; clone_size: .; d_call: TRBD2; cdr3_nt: TGTGCCGGGACCGGGACTAGCGGCCCTTGGGAGCAGTTCTTC; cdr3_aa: CAGTGTSGPWEQFF
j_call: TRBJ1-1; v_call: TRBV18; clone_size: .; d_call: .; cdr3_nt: TGTGCCAGCGAAACAGGGAACACTGAAGCTTTCTTT; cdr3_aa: CASETGNTEAFF
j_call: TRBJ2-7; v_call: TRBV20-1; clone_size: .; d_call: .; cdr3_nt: TGCAGTGCCCTGTCCACGGGGTCTACTTACGAGCAGTACTTC; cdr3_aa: CSALSTGSTYEQYF
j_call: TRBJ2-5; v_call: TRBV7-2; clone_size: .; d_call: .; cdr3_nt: TGTGCCAGCAGCTTAAGGGCGGACCCCCAAGAGACCCAGTACTTC; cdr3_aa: CASSLRADPQETQYF
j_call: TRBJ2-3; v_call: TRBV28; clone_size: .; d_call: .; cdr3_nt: TGTGCCAGCAGTACCCTAGGGGGACCCCTCACAGATACGCAGTATTTT; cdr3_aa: CASSTLGGPLTDTQYF
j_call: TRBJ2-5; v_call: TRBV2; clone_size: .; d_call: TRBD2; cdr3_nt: TGTGCCAGCAGTCCCGGGACTAGCGGGAGCGAGACCCAGTACTTC; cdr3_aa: CASSPGTSGSETQYF
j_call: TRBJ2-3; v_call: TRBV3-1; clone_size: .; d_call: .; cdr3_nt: TGTGCCAGCAGCCAAGACTTGGGTCTTACAGATACGCAGTATTTT; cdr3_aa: CASSQDLGLTDTQYF
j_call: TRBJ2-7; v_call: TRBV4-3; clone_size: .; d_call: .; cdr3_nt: TGCGCCAGCAGCCAAGACAGACATCAACTTAATGAGCAGTACTTC; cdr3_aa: CASSQDRHQLNEQYF
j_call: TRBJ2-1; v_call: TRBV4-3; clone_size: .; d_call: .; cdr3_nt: TGCGCCAGCAGCCAAGGGACGGGGGAAAATGAGCAGTTCTTC; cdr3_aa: CASSQGTGENEQFF
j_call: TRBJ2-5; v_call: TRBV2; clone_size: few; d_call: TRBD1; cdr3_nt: TGTGCCGGACAGGGTTACCAAGAGACCCAGTACTTC; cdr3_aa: CAGQGYQETQYF
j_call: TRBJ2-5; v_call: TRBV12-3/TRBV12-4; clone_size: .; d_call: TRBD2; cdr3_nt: TGTGCCAGCAGTTTTGGGGGGGTAGAGACCCAGTACTTC; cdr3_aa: CASSFGGVETQYF
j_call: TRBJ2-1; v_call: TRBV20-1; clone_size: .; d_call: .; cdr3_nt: TGCAGTGCTGGGCCCCGGGAATTCAATGAGCAGTTCTTC; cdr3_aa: CSAGPREFNEQFF
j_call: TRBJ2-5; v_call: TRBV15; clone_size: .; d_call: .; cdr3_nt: TGTGCCACCAGCGTGGGCGTACAAGAGACCCAGTACTTC; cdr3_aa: CATSVGVQETQYF
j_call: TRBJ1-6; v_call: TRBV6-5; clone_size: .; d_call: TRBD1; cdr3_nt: TGTGCCAGCAGTTTCGGGACAGATCGGTATAATTCACCCCTCCACTTT; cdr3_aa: CASSFGTDRYNSPLHF
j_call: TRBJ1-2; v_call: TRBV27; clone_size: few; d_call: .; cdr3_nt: TGTGCCAGCAGTTTCGTGACAGGATTGGCTTCTAACTATGGCTACACCTTC; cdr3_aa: CASSFVTGLASNYGYTF
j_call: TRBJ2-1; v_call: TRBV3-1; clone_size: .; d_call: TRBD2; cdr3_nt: TGTGCCAGCAGCCAAAGCGGGGGGAACAATGAGCAGTTCTTC; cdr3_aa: CASSQSGGNNEQFF
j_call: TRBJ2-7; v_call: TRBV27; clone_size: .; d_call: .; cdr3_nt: TGTGCCAGCAGTTTATCGGGCACCCGAGGAAGTGAGCAGTACTTC; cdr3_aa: CASSLSGTRGSEQYF
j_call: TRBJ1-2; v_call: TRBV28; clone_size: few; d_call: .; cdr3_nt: TGTGCCAGCAGTTTGGACAAGTATGGCTACACCTTC; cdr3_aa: CASSLDKYGYTF
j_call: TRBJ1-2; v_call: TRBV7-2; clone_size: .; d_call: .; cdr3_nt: TGTGCCAGCTTAGGACGGATCTATGGCTACACCTTC; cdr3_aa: CASLGRIYGYTF
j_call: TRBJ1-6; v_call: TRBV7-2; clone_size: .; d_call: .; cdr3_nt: TGTGCCAGCAGCTTAAGGGGGTCGGTTAGGAATTCACCCCTCCACTTT; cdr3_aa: CASSLRGSVRNSPLHF
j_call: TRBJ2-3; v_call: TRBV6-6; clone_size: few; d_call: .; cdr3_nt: TGTGCCAGTCGGAGGGAGCGAAGCACAGATACGCAGTATTTT; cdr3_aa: CASRRERSTDTQYF
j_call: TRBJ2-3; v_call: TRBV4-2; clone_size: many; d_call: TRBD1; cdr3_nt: TGTGCCAGCAGCCAACTGACAGGGGGGACAGATACGCAGTATTTT; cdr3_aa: CASSQLTGGTDTQYF
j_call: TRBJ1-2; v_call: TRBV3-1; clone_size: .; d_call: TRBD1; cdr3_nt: TGTGCCAGCAGCCAAGCGGGGACCAGTCTCCAGGGACAGAACTATGGCTACACCTTC; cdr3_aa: CASSQAGTSLQGQNYGYTF
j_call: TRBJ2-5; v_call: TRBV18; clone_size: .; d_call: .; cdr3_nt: TGTGCCAGCTCGCAACAAGAAGAGACCCAGTACTTC; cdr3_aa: CASSQQEETQYF
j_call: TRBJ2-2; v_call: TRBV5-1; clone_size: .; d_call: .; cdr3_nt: TGCGCCAGCAGCTTGGGCTATGGGGTGTCCAACACCGGGGAGCTGTTTTTT; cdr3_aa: CASSLGYGVSNTGELFF
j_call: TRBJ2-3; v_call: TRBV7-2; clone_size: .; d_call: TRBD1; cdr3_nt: TGTGCCAGCACAATACAGGGGAGCACAGATACGCAGTATTTT; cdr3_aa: CASTIQGSTDTQYF
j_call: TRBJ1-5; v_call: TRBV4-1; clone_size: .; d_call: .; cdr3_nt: TGCGCCAGCAGCCCCTACGCGGACAGCAATCAGCCCCAGCATTTT; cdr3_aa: CASSPYADSNQPQHF
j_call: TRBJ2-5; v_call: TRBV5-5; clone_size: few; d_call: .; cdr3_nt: TGTGCCAGCAGCTTGCCGCGGGAAGAGACCCAGTACTTC; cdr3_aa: CASSLPREETQYF
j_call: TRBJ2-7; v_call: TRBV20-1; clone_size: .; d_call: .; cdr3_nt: TGCAGTGCTATGGACGAAGCCTACGAGCAGTACTTC; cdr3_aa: CSAMDEAYEQYF
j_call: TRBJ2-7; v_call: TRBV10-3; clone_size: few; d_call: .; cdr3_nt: TGTGCCATCAGTGACCCCGTTAGGGGGGGCGACTCCTACGAGCAGTACTTC; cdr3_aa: CAISDPVRGGDSYEQYF
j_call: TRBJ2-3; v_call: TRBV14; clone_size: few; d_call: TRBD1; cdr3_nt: TGTGCCAGCAGCCACCTGACAGGGATGGAGAGCACAGATACGCAGTATTTT; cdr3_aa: CASSHLTGMESTDTQYF